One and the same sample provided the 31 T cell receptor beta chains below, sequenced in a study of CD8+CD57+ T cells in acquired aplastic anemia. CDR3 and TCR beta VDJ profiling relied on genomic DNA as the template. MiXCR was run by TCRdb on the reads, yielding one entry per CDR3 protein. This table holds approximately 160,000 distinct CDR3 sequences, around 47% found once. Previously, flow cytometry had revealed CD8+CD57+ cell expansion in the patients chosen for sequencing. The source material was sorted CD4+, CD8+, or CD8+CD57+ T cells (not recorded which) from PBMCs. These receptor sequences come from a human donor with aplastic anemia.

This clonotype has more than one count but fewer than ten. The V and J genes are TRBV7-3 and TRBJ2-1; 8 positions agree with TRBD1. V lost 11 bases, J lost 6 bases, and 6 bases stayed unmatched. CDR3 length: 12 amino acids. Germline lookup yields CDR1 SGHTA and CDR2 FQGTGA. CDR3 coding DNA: TGTGCCTGGGGGACAGGACTCAATGAGCAGTTCTTC. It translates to CAWGTGLNEQFF.

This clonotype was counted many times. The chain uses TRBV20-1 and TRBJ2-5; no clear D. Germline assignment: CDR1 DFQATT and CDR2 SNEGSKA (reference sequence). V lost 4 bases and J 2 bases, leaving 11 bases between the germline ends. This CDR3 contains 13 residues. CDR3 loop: CSATGRVQETQYF. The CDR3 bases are TGCAGTGCTACGGGTCGGGTACAAGAGACCCAGTACTTC.

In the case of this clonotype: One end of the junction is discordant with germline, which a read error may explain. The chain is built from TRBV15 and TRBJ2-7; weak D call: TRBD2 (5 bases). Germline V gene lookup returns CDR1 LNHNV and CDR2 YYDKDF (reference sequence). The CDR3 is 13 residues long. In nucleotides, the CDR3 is TGTGCCGCCAGCAGCCCCTCGAGGGTCGAGCAGTACTTC. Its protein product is CAASSPSRVEQYF.

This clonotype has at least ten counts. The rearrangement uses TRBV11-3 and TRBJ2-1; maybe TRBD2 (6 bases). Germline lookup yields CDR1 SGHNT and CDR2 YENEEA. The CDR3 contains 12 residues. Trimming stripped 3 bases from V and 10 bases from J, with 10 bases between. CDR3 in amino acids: CASSFDRGEQFF. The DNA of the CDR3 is TGTGCCAGCAGCTTCGATCGGGGGGAGCAGTTCTTC.

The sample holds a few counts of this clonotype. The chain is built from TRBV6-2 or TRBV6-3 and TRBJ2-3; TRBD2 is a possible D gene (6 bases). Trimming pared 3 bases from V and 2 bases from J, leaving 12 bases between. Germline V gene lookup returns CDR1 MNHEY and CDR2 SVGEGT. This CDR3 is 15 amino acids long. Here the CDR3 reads CASSYMGGDTDTQYF. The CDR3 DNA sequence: TGTGCCAGCAGTTATATGGGCGGGGACACAGATACGCAGTATTTT.

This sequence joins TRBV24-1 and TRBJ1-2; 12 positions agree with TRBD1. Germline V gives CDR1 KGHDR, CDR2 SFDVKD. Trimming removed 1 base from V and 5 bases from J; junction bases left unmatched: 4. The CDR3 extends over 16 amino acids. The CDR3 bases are TGTGCCACCAGTGATTTCGGGACAGGGGGCGCATATGGCTACACCTTC. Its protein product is CATSDFGTGGAYGYTF.

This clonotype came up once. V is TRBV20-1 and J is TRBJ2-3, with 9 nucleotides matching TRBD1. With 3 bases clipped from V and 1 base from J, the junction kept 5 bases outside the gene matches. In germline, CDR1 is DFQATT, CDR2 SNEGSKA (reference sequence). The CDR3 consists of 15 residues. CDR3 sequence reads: CSASGRTGGTDTQYF. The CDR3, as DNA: TGCAGTGCTAGTGGCCGGACAGGGGGCACAGATACGCAGTATTTT.

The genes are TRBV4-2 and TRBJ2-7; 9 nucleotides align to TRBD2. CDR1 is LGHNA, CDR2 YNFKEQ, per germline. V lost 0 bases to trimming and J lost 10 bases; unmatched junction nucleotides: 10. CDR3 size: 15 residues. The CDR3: CASSQDPASGANQYF. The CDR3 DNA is TGTGCCAGCAGCCAAGATCCCGCTAGCGGGGCGAATCAGTACTTC.

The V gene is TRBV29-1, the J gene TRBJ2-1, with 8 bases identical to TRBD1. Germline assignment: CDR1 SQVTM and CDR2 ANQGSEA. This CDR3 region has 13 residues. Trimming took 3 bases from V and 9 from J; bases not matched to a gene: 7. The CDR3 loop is CSVDPTGVGEQFF. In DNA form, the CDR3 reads TGCAGCGTTGACCCGACAGGGGTGGGTGAGCAGTTCTTC.

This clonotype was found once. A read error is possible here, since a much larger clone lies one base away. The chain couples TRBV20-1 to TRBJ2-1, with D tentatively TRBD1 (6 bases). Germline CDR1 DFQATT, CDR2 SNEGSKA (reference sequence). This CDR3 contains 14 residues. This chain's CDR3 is CSADMGAQYNEQLF. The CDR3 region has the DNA TGCAGTGCGGACATGGGGGCCCAATACAATGAGCAGCTCTTC.

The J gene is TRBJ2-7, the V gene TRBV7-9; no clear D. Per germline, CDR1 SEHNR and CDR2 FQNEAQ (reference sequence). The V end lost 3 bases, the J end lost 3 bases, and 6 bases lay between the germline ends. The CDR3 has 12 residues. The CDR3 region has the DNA TGTGCCAGCAGCTTCATAAACTACGAGCAGTACTTC. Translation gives CASSFINYEQYF.

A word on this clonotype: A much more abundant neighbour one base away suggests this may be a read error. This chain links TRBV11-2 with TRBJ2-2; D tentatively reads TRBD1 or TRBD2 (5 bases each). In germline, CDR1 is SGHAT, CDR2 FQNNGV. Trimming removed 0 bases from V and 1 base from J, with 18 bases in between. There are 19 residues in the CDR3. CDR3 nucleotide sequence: TGTGCCAGCAGCTTAGACTGGGTAGCGAGGGGCCGGAACACCGGGGAGCTGTTTTTT. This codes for CASSLDWVARGRNTGELFF.

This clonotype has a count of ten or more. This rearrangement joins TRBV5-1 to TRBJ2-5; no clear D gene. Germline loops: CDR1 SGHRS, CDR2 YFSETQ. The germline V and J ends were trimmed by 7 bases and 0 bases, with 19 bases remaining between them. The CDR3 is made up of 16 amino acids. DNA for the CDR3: TGCGCCAGCCGGAGTGGGCCTCACGCTAACCAAGAGACCCAGTACTTC. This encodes CASRSGPHANQETQYF.

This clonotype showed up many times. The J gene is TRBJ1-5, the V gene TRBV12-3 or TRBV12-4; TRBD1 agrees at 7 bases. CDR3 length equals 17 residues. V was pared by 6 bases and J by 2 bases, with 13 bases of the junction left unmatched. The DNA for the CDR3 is TGTGCCAGCAGGGAAAGTTACAGGGGAGACGGCAATCAGCCCCAGCATTTT. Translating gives CASRESYRGDGNQPQHF.

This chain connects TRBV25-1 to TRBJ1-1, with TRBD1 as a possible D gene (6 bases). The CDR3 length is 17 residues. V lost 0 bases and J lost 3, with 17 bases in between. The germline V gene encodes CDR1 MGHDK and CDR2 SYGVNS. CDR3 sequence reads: CASSEYVGGLRDTEAFF. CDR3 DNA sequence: TGTGCCAGCAGTGAATACGTTGGGGGGCTTCGAGACACTGAAGCTTTCTTT.

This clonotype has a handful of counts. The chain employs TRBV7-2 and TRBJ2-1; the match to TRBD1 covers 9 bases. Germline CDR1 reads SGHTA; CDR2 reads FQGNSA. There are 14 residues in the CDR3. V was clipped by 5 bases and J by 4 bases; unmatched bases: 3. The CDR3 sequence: CASSPDRGYNEQFF. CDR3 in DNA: TGTGCCAGCAGCCCAGACAGGGGGTACAATGAGCAGTTCTTC.

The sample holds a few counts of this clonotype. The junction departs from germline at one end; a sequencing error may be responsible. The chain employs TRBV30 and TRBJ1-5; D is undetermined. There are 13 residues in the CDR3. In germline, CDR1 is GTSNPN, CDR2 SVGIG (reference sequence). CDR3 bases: TGTGTCTGGAGTGTGGATGGGGTCCAGCCCCAGCATTTT. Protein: CVWSVDGVQPQHF.

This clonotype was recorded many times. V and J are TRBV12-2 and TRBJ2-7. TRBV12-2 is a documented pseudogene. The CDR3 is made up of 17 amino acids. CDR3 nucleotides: TGTGCAAGTCGCTTTTTTAAGGCTTACTTGTATGGCTACGAGCAGTACGTC. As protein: CASRFFKAYLYGYEQYV.

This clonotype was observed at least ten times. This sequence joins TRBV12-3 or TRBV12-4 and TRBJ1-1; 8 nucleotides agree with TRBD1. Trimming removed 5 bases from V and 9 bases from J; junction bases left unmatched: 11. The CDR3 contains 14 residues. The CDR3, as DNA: TGTGCCAGCAGTATCAGACAGGGGCCCTATCAAGCTTTCTTT. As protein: CASSIRQGPYQAFF.

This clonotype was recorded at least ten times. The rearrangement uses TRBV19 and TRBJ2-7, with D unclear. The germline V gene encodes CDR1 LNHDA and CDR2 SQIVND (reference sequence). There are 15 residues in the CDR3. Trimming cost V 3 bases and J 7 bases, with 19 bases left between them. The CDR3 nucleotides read TGTGCCAGTAGTATGTCGGTTAACAGCCCTGGAGAGCAGTACTTC. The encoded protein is CASSMSVNSPGEQYF.

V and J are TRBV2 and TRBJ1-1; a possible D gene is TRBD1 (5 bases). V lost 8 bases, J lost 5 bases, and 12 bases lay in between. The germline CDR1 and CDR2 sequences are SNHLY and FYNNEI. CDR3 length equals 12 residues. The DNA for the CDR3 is TGTGCCAGCCCAGGACGGACAACTGAAGCTTTCTTT. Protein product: CASPGRTTEAFF.

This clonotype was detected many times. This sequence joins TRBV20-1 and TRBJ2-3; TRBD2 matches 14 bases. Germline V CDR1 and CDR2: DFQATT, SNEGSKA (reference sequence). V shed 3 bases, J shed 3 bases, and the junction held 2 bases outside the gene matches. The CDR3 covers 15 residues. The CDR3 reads CSARGLAGVTDTQYF. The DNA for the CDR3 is TGCAGTGCTAGGGGACTAGCGGGAGTGACAGATACGCAGTATTTT.

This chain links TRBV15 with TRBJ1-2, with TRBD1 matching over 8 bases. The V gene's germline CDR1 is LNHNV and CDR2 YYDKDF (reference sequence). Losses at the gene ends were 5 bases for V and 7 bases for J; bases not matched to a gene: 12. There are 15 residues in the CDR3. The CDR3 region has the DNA TGTGCCACCAGCGGCCAAGGACAGGGAAGGGGTGGCTACACCTTC. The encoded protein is CATSGQGQGRGGYTF.

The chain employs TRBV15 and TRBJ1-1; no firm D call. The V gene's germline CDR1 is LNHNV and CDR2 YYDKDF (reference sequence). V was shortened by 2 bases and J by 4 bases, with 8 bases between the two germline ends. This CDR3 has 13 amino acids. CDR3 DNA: TGTGCCACCAGCAGATCCGGGATCACTGAAGCTTTCTTT. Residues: CATSRSGITEAFF.

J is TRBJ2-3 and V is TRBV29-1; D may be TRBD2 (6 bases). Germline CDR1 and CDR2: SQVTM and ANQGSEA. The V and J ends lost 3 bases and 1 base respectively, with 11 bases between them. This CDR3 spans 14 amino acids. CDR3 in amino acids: CSVDLKRGTDTQYF. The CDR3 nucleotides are TGCAGCGTTGATCTTAAGCGGGGCACAGATACGCAGTATTTT.

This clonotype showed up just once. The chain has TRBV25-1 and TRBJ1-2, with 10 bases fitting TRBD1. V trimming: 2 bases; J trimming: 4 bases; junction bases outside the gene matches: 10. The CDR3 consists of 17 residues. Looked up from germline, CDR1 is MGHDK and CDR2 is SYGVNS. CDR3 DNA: TGTGCCAGCAGTGAAAAAAGTGACAGGGGGCGATTCTATGGCTACACCTTC. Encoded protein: CASSEKSDRGRFYGYTF.

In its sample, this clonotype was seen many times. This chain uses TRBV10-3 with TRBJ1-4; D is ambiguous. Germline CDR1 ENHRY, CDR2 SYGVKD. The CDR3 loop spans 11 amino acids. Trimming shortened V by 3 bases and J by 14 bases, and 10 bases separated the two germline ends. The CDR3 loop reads CAISEDRRLFF. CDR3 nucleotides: TGTGCCATCAGTGAAGATCGTCGGCTGTTTTTT.

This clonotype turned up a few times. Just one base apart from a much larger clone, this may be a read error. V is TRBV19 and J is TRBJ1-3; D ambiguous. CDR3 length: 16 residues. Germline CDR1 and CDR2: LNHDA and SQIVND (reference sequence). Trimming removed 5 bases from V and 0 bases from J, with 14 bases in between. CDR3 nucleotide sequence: TGTGCCAGTAGTGCCCCGGGCCGGCCCTCTGGAAACACCATATATTTT. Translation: CASSAPGRPSGNTIYF. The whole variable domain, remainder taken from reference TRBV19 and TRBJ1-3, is DGGITQSPKYLFRKEGQNVTLSCEQNLNHDAMYWYRQDPGQGLRLIYYSQIVNDFQKGDIAEGYSVSREKKESFPLTVTSAQKNPTAFYLCASSAPGRPSGNTIYFGEGSWLTVV.

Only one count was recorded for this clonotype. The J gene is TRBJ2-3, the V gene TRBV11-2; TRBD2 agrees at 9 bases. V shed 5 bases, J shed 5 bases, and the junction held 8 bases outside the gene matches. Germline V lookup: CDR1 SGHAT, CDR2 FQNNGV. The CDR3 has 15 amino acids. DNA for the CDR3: TGTGCCAGCAGCCACCGCGGGAGGGCGGGAGATACGCAGTATTTT. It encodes CASSHRGRAGDTQYF.

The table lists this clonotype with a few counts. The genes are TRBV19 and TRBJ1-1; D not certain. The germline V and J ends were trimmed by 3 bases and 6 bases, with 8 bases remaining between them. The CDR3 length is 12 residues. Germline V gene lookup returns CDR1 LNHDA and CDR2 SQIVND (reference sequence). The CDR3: CASSITRAEAFF. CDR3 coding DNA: TGTGCCAGTAGTATCACGAGGGCTGAAGCTTTCTTT. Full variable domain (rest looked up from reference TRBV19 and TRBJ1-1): DGGITQSPKYLFRKEGQNVTLSCEQNLNHDAMYWYRQDPGQGLRLIYYSQIVNDFQKGDIAEGYSVSREKKESFPLTVTSAQKNPTAFYLCASSITRAEAFFGQGTRLTVV.

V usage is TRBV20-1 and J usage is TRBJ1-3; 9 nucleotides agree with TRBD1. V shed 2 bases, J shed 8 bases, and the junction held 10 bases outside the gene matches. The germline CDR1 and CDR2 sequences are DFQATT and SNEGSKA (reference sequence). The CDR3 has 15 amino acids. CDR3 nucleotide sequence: TGCAGTGCTAGATCCGGGGGGACAGGGTTTGACACCATATATTTT. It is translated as CSARSGGTGFDTIYF.